Below are 14 T cell receptor beta chains sequenced from a single sample in a study of T cells in Graves' hyperthyroidism and ophthalmopathy. RNA transcripts were the template for amplifying TCR beta CDR3 regions. HTBI primers drove first-round RT-PCR of the TCR CDR3. One entry per CDR3 protein, called by TCRdb with MiXCR from the multiplex PCR reads. The sample lists roughly 700,000 distinct CDR3 sequences, approximately 15% occurring once. What was sequenced was blood. The receptors were gathered from a young woman with Graves' hyperthyroidism.

The chain carries TRBV20-1 and TRBJ2-3; no definite D call. Germline CDR1 is DFQATT and CDR2 is SNEGSKA (reference sequence). The V end lost 5 bases, the J end lost 4 bases, and 7 bases lay between the germline ends. This CDR3 comprises 11 residues. This CDR3 is CSAEIADTQYF. CDR3 bases: TGCAGTGCTGAGATTGCAGATACGCAGTATTTT.

This clonotype was found many times. The chain links TRBV5-1 to TRBJ2-1; no clear D. Per germline, CDR1 SGHRS and CDR2 YFSETQ. V was pared by 4 bases and J by 4 bases, with 6 bases between. This CDR3 has 12 amino acids. CDR3 bases: TGCGCCAGCAGCAGACTGTACAATGAGCAGTTCTTC. This sequence encodes CASSRLYNEQFF. Drawing the rest from reference TRBV5-1 and TRBJ2-1, the complete variable domain is KAGVTQTPRYLIKTRGQQVTLSCSPISGHRSVSWYQQTPGQGLQFLFEYFSETQRNKGNFPGRFSGRQFSNSRSEMNVSTLELGDSALYLCASSRLYNEQFFGPGTRLTVL.

Only a few counts were recorded for this clonotype. This chain links TRBV10-2 with TRBJ1-1, with D hard to call. Germline CDR1 WSHSY, CDR2 SAAADI. The V end was cut by 6 bases, the J end by 3 bases, with 11 bases between. The CDR3 totals 13 residues. CDR3 nucleotides: TGCGCCAGCAGAGAAGGCCCTTACACTGAAGCTTTCTTT. It encodes CASREGPYTEAFF.

In this sample, this clonotype turned up many times. V gene TRBV20-1 combines with J gene TRBJ2-3, with 10 positions matching TRBD2. Looked up from germline, CDR1 is DFQATT and CDR2 is SNEGSKA (reference sequence). The trim removed 4 bases at V and 5 bases at J, leaving 12 bases unmatched. CDR3 length equals 16 residues. For the CDR3, the DNA is TGCAGTGCTACGATCCCCTCACTAGCGGGATTAGATACGCAGTATTTT. It codes for CSATIPSLAGLDTQYF.

The V gene is TRBV5-5, the J gene TRBJ1-1; 8 nucleotides line up with TRBD1. There are 16 residues in the CDR3. V trimming: 4 bases; J trimming: 8 bases; junction bases outside the gene matches: 16. Per germline, CDR1 SGHKS and CDR2 YYEKEE (reference sequence). The CDR3 DNA sequence: TGTGCCAGCAGCCGTAAGCCCGGGACAGGAAGCGCCGAAGCTTTCTTT. This gives the protein CASSRKPGTGSAEAFF.

In its sample, this clonotype was seen many times. The chain recombines TRBV2 with TRBJ2-7; D gene unclear. Trimming cost V 4 bases and J 6 bases, with 4 bases left between them. CDR1 is SNHLY, CDR2 FYNNEI, per germline. This CDR3 is built from 10 residues. This chain's CDR3 is CASSVGEQYF. As DNA, the CDR3 is TGTGCCAGCAGTGTAGGCGAGCAGTACTTC.

This chain joins TRBV6-2 or TRBV6-3 and TRBJ2-7; 12 bases fit TRBD2. Trimming took 8 bases from V and 2 from J; bases not matched to a gene: 4. The CDR3 totals 14 residues. In germline, CDR1 is MNHEY, CDR2 SVGEGT. The CDR3: CASGRTSGTYEQYF. The DNA of the CDR3 is TGTGCCAGCGGGCGGACTAGCGGGACCTACGAGCAGTACTTC.

This clonotype has ten or more counts. V and J are TRBV12-3 or TRBV12-4 and TRBJ1-2; D possibly corresponds to TRBD1 (5 bases). This CDR3 comprises 16 residues. V was shortened by 1 base and J by 3 bases, with 15 bases between the two germline ends. CDR3 amino acids: CASSLDPRRGDYGYTF. In nucleotides, the CDR3 is TGTGCCAGCAGTTTAGACCCCCGCCGGGGGGACTATGGCTACACCTTC.

This clonotype was counted ten times or more. The genes are TRBV5-5 and TRBJ1-2; D perhaps matches TRBD1 (6 bases). CDR3 length equals 14 residues. V was clipped by 4 bases and J by 4 bases, with 14 bases between them. CDR1 is SGHKS and CDR2 is YYEKEE in the germline V gene (reference sequence). The CDR3 nucleotides are TGTGCCAGCAGCCGGATATTGGACAGCTATGGCTACACCTTC. This gives the protein CASSRILDSYGYTF.

The chain has TRBV20-1 and TRBJ1-4; 8 bases are shared with TRBD1. V trimming: 3 bases; J trimming: 12 bases; junction bases outside the gene matches: 12. The CDR3 sequence is 14 residues long. Germline lookup yields CDR1 DFQATT and CDR2 SNEGSKA (reference sequence). CDR3 DNA: TGCAGTGCTAGTTCAGGACAGGGCGGCGAAGAACTGTTTTTT. Protein sequence: CSASSGQGGEELFF.

This clonotype was seen ten or more times. The CDR3 sequence: CASSRRTQGGTDTQYF. The CDR3 DNA reads TGTGCCAGCTCACGAAGGACCCAGGGGGGCACAGATACGCAGTATTTT. The chain carries TRBV18 and TRBJ2-3, with 7 positions matching TRBD1. The CDR3 is 16 amino acids. Germline values: CDR1 KGHSH, CDR2 LQKENI. V was clipped by 4 bases and J by 1 base; unmatched bases: 8. Full variable domain (remainder filled in from reference TRBV18 and TRBJ2-3): NAGVMQNPRHLVRRRGQEARLRCSPMKGHSHVYWYRQLPEEGLKFMVYLQKENIIDESGMPKERFSAEFPKEGPSILRIQQVVRGDSAAYFCASSRRTQGGTDTQYFGPGTRLTVL.

V is TRBV18 and J is TRBJ2-1, with 12 positions matching TRBD2. The V and J ends lost 0 bases and 15 bases, in that order; junction bases with no gene match: 9. Germline V lookup: CDR1 KGHSH, CDR2 LQKENI. CDR3 size: 15 residues. This chain's CDR3 is CASSPPTLAGGVRFF. The CDR3 bases are TGTGCCAGCTCACCACCGACACTAGCGGGAGGAGTGCGGTTCTTC.

This clonotype has a count of ten or more. CDR3 sequence reads: CASSQTGVGNEQFF. CDR3 DNA sequence: TGTGCCAGCAGCCAGACAGGGGTGGGGAATGAGCAGTTCTTC. This chain connects TRBV11-2 to TRBJ2-1, with 8 bases lining up with TRBD1. V lost 5 bases and J lost 7; bases outside the gene matches: 7. Germline CDR1 SGHAT, CDR2 FQNNGV. The CDR3 covers 14 residues.

Comments on this clonotype: This may arise from a read error, as a much more abundant clone is one base away. The CDR3 DNA is TGTGCCAGCAGTCACCGGGATACGCAGTATTTT. It specifies CASSHRDTQYF. J is TRBJ2-3 and V is TRBV27; D gene uncertain. Trimming removed 5 bases at V and 6 bases at J, with 6 bases between. The CDR3 totals 11 residues. Per germline, CDR1 MNHEY and CDR2 SMNVEV (reference sequence).